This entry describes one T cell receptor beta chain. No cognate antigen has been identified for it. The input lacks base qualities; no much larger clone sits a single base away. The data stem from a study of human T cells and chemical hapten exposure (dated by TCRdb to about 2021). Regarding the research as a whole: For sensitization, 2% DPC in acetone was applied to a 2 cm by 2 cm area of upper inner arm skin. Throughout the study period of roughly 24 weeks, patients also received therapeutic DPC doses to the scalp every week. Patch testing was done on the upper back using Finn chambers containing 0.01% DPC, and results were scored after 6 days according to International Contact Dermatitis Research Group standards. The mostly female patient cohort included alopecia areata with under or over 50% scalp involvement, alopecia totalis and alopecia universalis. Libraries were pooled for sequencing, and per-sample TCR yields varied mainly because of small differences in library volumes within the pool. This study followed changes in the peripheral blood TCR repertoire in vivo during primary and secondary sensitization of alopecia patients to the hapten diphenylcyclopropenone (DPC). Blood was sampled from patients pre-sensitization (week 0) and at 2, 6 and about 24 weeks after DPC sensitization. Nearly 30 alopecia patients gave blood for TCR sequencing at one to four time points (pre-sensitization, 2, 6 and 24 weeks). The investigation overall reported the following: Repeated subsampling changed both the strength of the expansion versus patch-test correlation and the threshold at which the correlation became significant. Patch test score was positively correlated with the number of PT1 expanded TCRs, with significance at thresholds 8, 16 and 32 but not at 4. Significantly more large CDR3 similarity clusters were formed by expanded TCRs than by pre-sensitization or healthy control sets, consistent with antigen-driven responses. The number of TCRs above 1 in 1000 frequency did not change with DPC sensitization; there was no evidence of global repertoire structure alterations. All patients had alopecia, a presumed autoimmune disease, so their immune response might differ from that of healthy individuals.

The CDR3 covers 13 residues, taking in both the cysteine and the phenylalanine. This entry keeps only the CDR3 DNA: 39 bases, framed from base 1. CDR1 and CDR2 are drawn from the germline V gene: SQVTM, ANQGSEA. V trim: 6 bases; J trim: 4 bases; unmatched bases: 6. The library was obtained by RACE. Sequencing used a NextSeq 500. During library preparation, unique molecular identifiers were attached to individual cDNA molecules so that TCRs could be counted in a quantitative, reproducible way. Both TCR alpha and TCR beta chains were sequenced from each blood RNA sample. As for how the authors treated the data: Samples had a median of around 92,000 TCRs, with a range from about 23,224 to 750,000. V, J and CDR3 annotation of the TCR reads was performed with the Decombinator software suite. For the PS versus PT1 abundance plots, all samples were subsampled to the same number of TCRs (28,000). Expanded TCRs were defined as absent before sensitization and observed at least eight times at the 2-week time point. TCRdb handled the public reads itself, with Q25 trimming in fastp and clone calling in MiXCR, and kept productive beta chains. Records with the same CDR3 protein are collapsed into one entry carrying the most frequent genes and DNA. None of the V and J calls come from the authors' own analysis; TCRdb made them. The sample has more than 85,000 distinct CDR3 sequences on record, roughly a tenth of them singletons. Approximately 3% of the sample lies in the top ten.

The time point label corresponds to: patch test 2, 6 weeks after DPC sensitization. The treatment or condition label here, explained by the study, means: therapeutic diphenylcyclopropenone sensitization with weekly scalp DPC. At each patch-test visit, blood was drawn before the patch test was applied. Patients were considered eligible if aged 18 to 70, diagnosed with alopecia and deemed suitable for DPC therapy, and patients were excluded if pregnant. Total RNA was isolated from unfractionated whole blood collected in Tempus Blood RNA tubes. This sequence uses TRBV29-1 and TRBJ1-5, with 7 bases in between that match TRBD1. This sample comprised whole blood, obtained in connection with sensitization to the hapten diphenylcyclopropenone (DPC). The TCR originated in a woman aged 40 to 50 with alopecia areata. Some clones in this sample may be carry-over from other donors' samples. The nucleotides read TGCAGCGTGGCAGGGGGGGGGAATCAGCCCCAGCATTTT. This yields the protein CSVAGGGNQPQHF.